The clone carrying this TCR beta chain occurred many times. Its cognate antigen is unknown. The read terminates 3 residues before the CDR3 end, so the remaining end is supplied by the germline J gene. There are 16 residues in the CDR3. The J segment lost 7 bases and the V segment lost 0 bases, leaving 8 bases of the junction unmatched. CDR1 and CDR2 from the germline V gene are MNHEY and SVGEGT. Both groups were predominantly of Caucasian heritage. The sample is drawn from a study of T cell clonality in common variable immunodeficiency. The study, taken as a whole, reports: Compared with controls, CVID subjects had fewer shared TCRbeta clones. T cell subpopulation sequencing would be needed to explain CVID clonality.

Sequencing input was equivalent genomic DNA from CVID and controls. The table came from immunoSEQ multiplex PCR; TCRdb's copy has only in-frame clones and leaves some out. This sample comprises under 65,000 clones, none seen once only. Material for sequencing was peripheral blood mononuclear cells. The rearrangement links TRBV6-2 or TRBV6-3 to TRBJ2-2; the match to TRBD2 covers 7 bases. The sequence was obtained from a person aged 18 to 70 in good health. The CDR3 reads CASSYSTRERGGELFF. The sequenced CDR3 bases are TGTGCCAGCAGTTACTCGACTAGGGAGCGGGGCGGGGAG.